This T cell receptor (beta chain) was captured by sequencing in a study of cytomegalovirus exposure and HLA in healthy donors. This CDR3 is 16 amino acids long. CDR1 LGHNA and CDR2 YNFKEQ come from the germline V gene. Trimming at V came to 0 bases and at J to 1 base, leaving 3 bases not matched to a gene. Both 60 Vbeta primers and 13 Jbeta primers went into the PCR. This table comes from immunoSEQ multiplex PCR, and its TCRdb copy is limited to in-frame clones, with some not included. The repertoire has about 81,000 clones, 70% to 85% of them found once; the top ten carry approximately 3.2%. Turning to this clone: As yet, its antigen is unknown.

Findings and caveats of the study: Reportedly, HLA-A and HLA-B alleles of most subjects were accurately predicted from TCR beta.

What was sequenced was PBMCs. The gene calls are TRBV4-2 and TRBJ1-2; 9 bases map to TRBD1. The sequence derives from a man in his fifties in good health and CMV-seropositive. The CDR3 loop is CASSQEGTGFNYGYTF. CDR3 nucleotide sequence: TGTGCCAGCAGCCAAGAGGGGACAGGGTTTAACTATGGCTACACCTTC.